This TCR beta chain was captured by sequencing in a study of cytomegalovirus exposure and HLA in healthy donors. The protocol was immunoSEQ multiplex PCR, while the TCRdb copy is restricted to in-frame clones and leaves out a portion. Among about 120,000 clones listed, 85% to 90% were seen once. A 120-subject validation cohort, separate from the approximately 690-subject first cohort, supplied the donors. There are 15 residues in the CDR3. Germline CDR1 is LGHNA and CDR2 is YSLEER. V dropped 1 base and J dropped 6; count of bases not matched to a gene: 6. The table lists this clone with a count of one. Its antigen is as yet unknown. Overall study results and limits: Rare TCR sequences predominated, though certain public TCRs were found in many donors. Accounts indicate the classifier identified cytomegalovirus status with strong specificity and sensitivity. First-cohort TCR clusters tended to co-occur in the roughly 130 validation repertoires, a later analysis found.

This clonotype was obtained from a woman younger than 30 in good health and CMV-seropositive. The rearrangement links TRBV4-3 to TRBJ2-1; 7 bases are shared with TRBD2. The source material was PBMCs. The CDR3 sequence is CASSQGSGPFNEQFF. For the CDR3, the DNA is TGCGCCAGCAGCCAAGGTAGCGGGCCCTTCAATGAGCAGTTCTTC.